This T cell receptor (beta chain) was identified during a study of shared clonotypes between healthy human individuals (dated by TCRdb to 2020 to 2021). About the full investigation: The cohort comprised a couple of women and a few men aged 18 to 49 years. Per donor, leukapheresis produced somewhere between about 0.94 and 8.9 billion PBMCs. To increase sequencing depth and limit assay-specific biases, different laboratories used diverse techniques to prepare libraries and sequence TCR repertoires. To estimate repertoire size and how much clonotype sharing occurs between individuals, the study deeply sequenced the blood TCR repertoires of several healthy adults. Per donor, three plates each were used for CD4 naive and CD4 memory, two for CD8 naive, and one for CD8 memory.

TCR CDR3 regions were amplified from genomic DNA by multiplex PCR using the deep immunoSEQ assay. Genomic DNA extracted from each cell subset was distributed evenly over all wells of several immunoSEQ 96-well plates, and each plate served as one replicate. For sorted subsets, around 200 ng genomic DNA, equal to tens of thousands of T cell genomes, was loaded into each replicate PCR. Purified libraries were measured with a Qubit 3.0 fluorometer, size-checked on a Bioanalyzer 2100, and measured again with the KAPA Library Quantification kit. Every immunoSEQ 96-well plate was sequenced on a separate single-read 150-cycle Illumina NextSeq 550 flow cell. The study's processing was this. Because only junctional sequences without quality scores were contained in the immunoSEQ output, filtering matching that applied to full-length reads could not be performed. To assign V/J genes and CDR3, sequences were annotated against IMGT germline references using PyIR, a Python wrapper for IgBLAST v1.9. Reads were removed for weak V/J assignments (E-value above 1e-6), missing CDR3, stop codons, out-of-frame junctions, or ambiguous translated residues. V3J clonotypes were defined as sequences sharing an identical inferred V gene, J gene, and CDR3 amino acid sequence. The percentage overlap between two repertoires was calculated by dividing the number of shared unique clonotypes by the size of the smaller repertoire. Repertoire richness was assessed with RTK rarefaction, the Chao1 estimator, and Recon v2.1 estimates of unobserved clonotypes. OLGA was used to compute generation probabilities for all TCRbeta clonotypes that the gDNA method yielded from a few donors. The immuneACCESS repertoire file appears here via TCRdb, limited to in-frame rearrangements. These files lack a portion of the clones; in checked studies, under half of the deficit traces to unresolved V genes, and the cause of the others is not known. For V, J and clone size, that table is used; D and trimming come from the DNA. The sample table lists under 1,100,000 clones, approximately 76% of them with a count of one. The top ten clonotypes cover 1.2% to 1.5% of the sample.

Paper-wide results and their limitations: Sampling was restricted to blood, and TCR repertoires in tissues likely differ from the TCR repertoires found in blood. The small number of donors limited the genetic and exposure-history diversity represented. Even with the large sequencing depth, rarefaction of the sorted-subset datasets indicated that sequencing was incomplete. When several donors were compared, the shared fraction of clonotypes was 5% to 6.5% for naive CD4, around 4% for naive CD8, 2.3% for memory CD4, and around 0.37% for memory CD8. Pairwise subsampling indicated that sequencing depth was expected to affect the degree of clonotype sharing among donors. Larger estimated clonotype richness was generally found for naive subsets than for memory subsets. Compared with non-shared clonotypes, the clonotypes found in all four sorted-subset donors had higher generation probabilities.

The count of this clone is one. The antigen this receptor binds is unknown. The sample holds no much larger clone one base away, and base qualities are not on file. Donors were healthy HIV-negative adults with no recently reported acute infections or vaccinations. Every donor was a Caucasian adult living in Nashville, Tennessee, USA. CD4+ T cells were enriched by magnetic negative selection, after which naive cells were positively selected on CD45RA and the negative fraction was taken as the memory subset. Blood was obtained by leukapheresis, after which PBMCs were separated by Ficoll-Histopaque density gradient centrifugation and cryopreserved in liquid nitrogen vapor phase. Analytical flow cytometry was used to check the purity and quantity of every magnetically sorted T cell population. Each sorted fraction had its genomic DNA isolated and then quantified by UV absorbance on a Nanodrop 2000c. According to the germline V gene, CDR1 reads SGHVS and CDR2 reads FNYEAQ. From the cysteine up to the phenylalanine, the CDR3 has a length of 14 residues. The entry retains the CDR3 DNA only, 42 bases that are in frame from base 1. Trimming removed 5 bases from V and 6 bases from J; the gene matches leave 7 bases unexplained.

The sequence joins TRBV7-6 to TRBJ2-7; 10 bases in the junction line up with TRBD1. Input material: memory CD4+ T cells sorted from blood. The cell subset or site label corresponds to: CD45RA-negative fraction. This TCR was recovered from a man younger than 30 in good health. DNA sequence: TGTGCCAGCAGCGCCGGACAGGGGGGTAGCGAGCAGTACTTC. It codes for CASSAGQGGSEQYF.